These T cell receptor beta chains were read from a single sample in a study of blood T cell repertoires in COVID-19. The method was immunoSEQ multiplex PCR; TCRdb's version includes in-frame clones alone and lacks a portion of them. The sample carries about 300,000 clones, approximately 84% recorded once. The sequenced sample was PBMCs or T cells enriched from blood (not recorded which). The receptors originated from a young woman who had recovered from COVID-19. CDR3s include the opening cysteine and the closing phenylalanine or tryptophan. D genes are given only for firm matches. Expanded clones are given a class, and other clones once, few, many or no size at all.

v_gene	abundance	d_gene	j_gene	len	CDR3nt	CDR3aa
TRBV5-4	few	TRBD1	TRBJ1-5	15	TGTGCCAGCAGCTTTGGGGGACAGCCCAATCAGCCCCAGCATTTT	CASSFGGQPNQPQHF
TRBV10-1	.	TRBD1	TRBJ2-7	11	TGCGCCAGCAGCCAGGGGGTAAAGCAGTACTTC	CASSQGVKQYF
TRBV19	.	TRBD1	TRBJ2-3	13	TGTGCCAGTAGTGGACAGGGGACAGATACGCAGTATTTT	CASSGQGTDTQYF
TRBV30	.	TRBD2	TRBJ2-7	16	TGTGCCTGCACACTAGCGGGGGGGGAGAGCTCCTACGAGCAGTACTTC	CACTLAGGESSYEQYF
TRBV4-1	once	.	TRBJ1-5	15	TGCGCCAGCAGCCAAGATGACGGAAGGGGCCAGCCCCAGCATTTT	CASSQDDGRGQPQHF
TRBV5-1	.	.	TRBJ2-2	13	TGCGCCAGCAGCATTGGAGGGTCCGGGGAGCTGTTTTTT	CASSIGGSGELFF
TRBV19	.	TRBD1	TRBJ1-2	16	TGTGCCAGTAGTATGGACAGGGGAAGAGCTAACTATGGCTACACCTTC	CASSMDRGRANYGYTF
TRBV6-5	.	.	TRBJ1-1	13	TGTGCCAGCAGTTACGGTGGGGCAACTGAAGCTTTCTTT	CASSYGGATEAFF
TRBV7-9	.	.	TRBJ1-1	14	TGTGCCAGCAGCTTAGCCGAGGCCATGCCTGAAGCTTTCTTT	CASSLAEAMPEAFF
TRBV28	.	.	TRBJ2-2	16	TGTGCCAGCAGTTTTAATCTGGGGGCTGGTACCGGGGAGCTGTTTTTT	CASSFNLGAGTGELFF
TRBV7-9	.	.	TRBJ1-1	14	TGTGCCAGCAGCCCCCGGGATCTAGACACTGAAGCTTTCTTT	CASSPRDLDTEAFF
TRBV4-2	.	TRBD1	TRBJ1-5	14	TGTGCCAGCAGCACACGGACAGGGAATCAGCCCCAGCATTTT	CASSTRTGNQPQHF
TRBV30	.	.	TRBJ1-5	13	TGTGCCTGGAGTACCCAGAATATACAGCCCCAGCATTTT	CAWSTQNIQPQHF
TRBV19	.	.	TRBJ1-1	16	TGTGCCAGTAGTGGACCCGAGGGTCTCCCCAACACTGAAGCTTTCTTT	CASSGPEGLPNTEAFF
TRBV28	.	.	TRBJ2-2	14	TGTGCCAGCAGTTCCGGACTTGACACCGGGGAGCTGTTTTTT	CASSSGLDTGELFF
TRBV6-5	once	.	TRBJ2-7	13	TGTGCCAGCAGTTCCACAGAGACCTACGAGCAGTACTTC	CASSSTETYEQYF
TRBV2	.	.	TRBJ2-7	14	TGTGCCAGCACCGGGACACGGAGCTCCTACGAGCAGTACTTC	CASTGTRSSYEQYF